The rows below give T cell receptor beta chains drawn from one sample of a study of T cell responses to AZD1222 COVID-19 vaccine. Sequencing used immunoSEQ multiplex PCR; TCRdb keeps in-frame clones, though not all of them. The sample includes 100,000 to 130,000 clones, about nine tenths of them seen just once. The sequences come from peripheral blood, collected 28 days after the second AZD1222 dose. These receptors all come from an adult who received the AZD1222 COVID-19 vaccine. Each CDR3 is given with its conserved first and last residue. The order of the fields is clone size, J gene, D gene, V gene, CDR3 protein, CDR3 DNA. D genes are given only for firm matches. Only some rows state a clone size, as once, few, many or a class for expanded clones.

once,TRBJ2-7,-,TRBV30,CAWSGVGGKVDEQYF,TGTGCCTGGAGTGGAGTGGGGGGTAAGGTCGACGAGCAGTACTTC
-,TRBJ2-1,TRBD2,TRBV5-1,CASSIPSGTSYNEQFF,TGCGCCAGCAGCATCCCGAGCGGGACCTCCTACAATGAGCAGTTCTTC
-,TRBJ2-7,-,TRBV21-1,CASSKGQLGEAYEQYF,TGTGCCAGCAGCAAAGGTCAGCTCGGGGAGGCCTACGAGCAGTACTTC
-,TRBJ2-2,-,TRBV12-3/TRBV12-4,CASSFLGELFF,TGTGCCAGCAGTTTTTTGGGGGAGCTGTTTTTT
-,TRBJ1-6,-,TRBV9,CASSVDGYNSPLHF,TGTGCCAGCAGCGTTGACGGCTATAATTCACCCCTCCACTTT
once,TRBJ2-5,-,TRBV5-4,CASSGWGETQYF,TGTGCCAGCAGCGGGTGGGGGGAGACCCAGTACTTC
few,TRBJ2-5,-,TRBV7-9,CASRSGAYTQETQYF,TGTGCCAGCAGATCCGGGGCTTACACACAAGAGACCCAGTACTTC
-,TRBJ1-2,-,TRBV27,CASSLYGAKYGYTF,TGTGCCAGCAGTTTATATGGGGCGAAGTATGGCTACACCTTC
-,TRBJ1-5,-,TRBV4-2,CASSQAEGANQPQHF,TGTGCCAGCAGCCAAGCCGAAGGGGCCAATCAGCCCCAGCATTTT
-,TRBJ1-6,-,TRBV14,CASSVGFGSPLHF,TGTGCCAGCAGCGTAGGGTTCGGGTCACCCCTCCACTTT
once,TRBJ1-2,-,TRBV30,CAWSVGGTGYGYTF,TGTGCCTGGAGTGTAGGGGGAACGGGCTATGGCTACACCTTC
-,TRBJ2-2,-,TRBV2,CASSEGGSWGGNTGELFF,TGTGCCAGCAGTGAAGGGGGTTCATGGGGAGGGAACACCGGGGAGCTGTTTTTT
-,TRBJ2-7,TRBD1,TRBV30,CAWYPGTGSYEQYF,TGTGCCTGGTATCCCGGGACAGGGAGCTACGAGCAGTACTTC
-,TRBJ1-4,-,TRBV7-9,CASSLEWSRLDLNEKLFF,TGTGCCAGCAGCTTAGAGTGGTCGCGACTGGACCTTAATGAAAAACTGTTTTTT
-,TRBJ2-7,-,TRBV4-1,CASSQDPGGLYEQYF,TGCGCCAGCAGCCAAGATCCAGGGGGGTTGTACGAGCAGTACTTC
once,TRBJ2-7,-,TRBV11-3,CASSKPGQPWEQYF,TGTGCCAGCAGCAAACCTGGACAGCCTTGGGAGCAGTACTTC
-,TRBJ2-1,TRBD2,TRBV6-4,CATYSGSYNEQFF,TGTGCCACGTACAGCGGGAGCTACAATGAGCAGTTCTTC
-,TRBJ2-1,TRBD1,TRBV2,CASSGIRGLPYEQFF,TGTGCCAGCAGTGGTATCAGGGGGCTGCCCTATGAGCAGTTCTTC
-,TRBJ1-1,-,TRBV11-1,CASSPDVNTEAFF,TGTGCCAGCAGCCCCGACGTGAACACTGAAGCTTTCTTT
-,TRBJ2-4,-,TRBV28,CASRSLGLLKGENIQYF,TGTGCCAGCAGGTCCTTAGGTCTCCTAAAAGGGGAAAACATTCAGTACTTC
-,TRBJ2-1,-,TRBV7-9,CASSSEPGNEQFF,TGTGCCAGCAGCTCCGAGCCCGGCAATGAGCAGTTCTTC
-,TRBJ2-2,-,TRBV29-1,CSATTGSRVTGELFF,TGCAGCGCAACCACGGGATCCCGAGTCACCGGGGAGCTGTTTTTT
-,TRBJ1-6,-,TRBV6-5,CASSSQGYNSPLHF,TGTGCCAGCAGTTCACAGGGATATAATTCACCCCTCCACTTT
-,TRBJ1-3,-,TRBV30,CAWSGPGWGGRSSGNTIYF,TGTGCCTGGAGTGGTCCGGGCTGGGGGGGGCGCAGCTCTGGAAACACCATATATTTT
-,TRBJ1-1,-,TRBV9,CASSVDLGGRWDSTEAFF,TGTGCCAGCAGCGTAGACCTTGGCGGCCGGTGGGATAGTACTGAAGCTTTCTTT
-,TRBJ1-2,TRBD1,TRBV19,CASTPDRGLNGYTF,TGTGCCAGTACCCCGGACAGGGGGCTGAATGGCTACACCTTC
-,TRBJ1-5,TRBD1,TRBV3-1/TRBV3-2,CASSQSQGANQPQHF,TGTGCCAGCAGCCAATCACAGGGGGCTAATCAGCCCCAGCATTTT
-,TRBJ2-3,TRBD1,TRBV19,CASSMGWDRAIRTDTQYF,TGTGCCAGTAGTATGGGATGGGACAGGGCGATTCGCACAGATACGCAGTATTTT
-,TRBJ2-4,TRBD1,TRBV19,CASSDRGREDIQYF,TGTGCCAGTAGTGACAGGGGGCGCGAGGACATTCAGTACTTC
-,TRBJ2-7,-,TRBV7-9,CASSQRDILSYEQYF,TGTGCCAGCAGCCAAAGGGACATCCTCTCCTACGAGCAGTACTTC
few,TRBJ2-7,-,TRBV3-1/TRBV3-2,CASSQERSEQYF,TGTGCCAGCAGCCAAGAACGCTCAGAGCAGTACTTC
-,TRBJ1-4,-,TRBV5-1,CASSLELQNEKLFF,TGCGCCAGCAGCTTGGAACTACAGAATGAAAAACTGTTTTTT
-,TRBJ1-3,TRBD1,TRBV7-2,CASSADRGGRNTIYF,TGTGCCAGCAGCGCGGACAGGGGAGGAAGGAACACCATATATTTT
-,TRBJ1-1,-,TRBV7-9,CASSLGQFEAFF,TGTGCCAGCAGCTTAGGACAGTTCGAAGCTTTCTTT
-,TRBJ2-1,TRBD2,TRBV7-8,CASSLATGTSYNEQFF,TGTGCCAGCAGCTTAGCCACCGGGACTAGCTACAATGAGCAGTTCTTC
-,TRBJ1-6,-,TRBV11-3,CASSENRDSPLHF,TGTGCCAGCAGCGAAAACAGGGATTCACCCCTCCACTTT
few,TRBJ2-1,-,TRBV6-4,CASSAESEVDEQFF,TGTGCCAGCAGTGCAGAATCGGAAGTCGATGAGCAGTTCTTC
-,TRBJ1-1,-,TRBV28,CASIKGQVEAFF,TGTGCCAGCATCAAGGGACAAGTTGAAGCTTTCTTT
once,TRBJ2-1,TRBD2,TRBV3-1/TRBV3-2,CASSQGLRLADTYHNEQFF,TGTGCCAGCAGCCAAGGGCTCCGACTAGCGGACACTTACCACAATGAGCAGTTCTTC
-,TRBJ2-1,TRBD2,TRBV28,CASRTAGTSGRAGDVF,TGTGCCAGCAGAACCGCCGGGACTAGCGGGAGGGCCGGGGATGTCTTC
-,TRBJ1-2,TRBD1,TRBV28,CASTSQGAKDYGYTF,TGTGCCAGCACCTCACAGGGGGCTAAGGACTATGGCTACACCTTC
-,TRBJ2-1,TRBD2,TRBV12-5,CASGLDMGGVDSYNEQFF,TGTGCTAGTGGTTTGGACATGGGGGGGGTGGACTCCTACAATGAGCAGTTCTTC
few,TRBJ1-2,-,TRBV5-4,CASSSKTVGGYTF,TGTGCCAGCAGCTCGAAAACAGTAGGCGGCTACACCTTC
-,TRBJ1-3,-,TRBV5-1,CASSPGQSSGNTIYF,TGCGCCAGCAGTCCAGGACAGAGCTCTGGAAACACCATATATTTT
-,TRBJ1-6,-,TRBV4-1,CASSQDPQGYNSPLHF,TGCGCCAGCAGCCAAGATCCACAGGGATATAATTCACCCCTCCACTTT
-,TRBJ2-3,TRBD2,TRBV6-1,CASSARLAGASTDTQYF,TGTGCCAGCAGTGCCCGACTAGCGGGGGCCAGCACAGATACGCAGTATTTT
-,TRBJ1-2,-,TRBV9,CASGSPGIVRGYTF,TGTGCCAGCGGCTCCCCAGGGATCGTCCGGGGCTACACCTTC
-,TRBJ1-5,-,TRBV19,CASSIWMGDQPQHF,TGTGCCAGTAGTATTTGGATGGGGGATCAGCCCCAGCATTTT
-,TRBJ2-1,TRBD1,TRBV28,CASSLLQQGADSYEQFF,TGTGCCAGCAGTTTATTACAACAGGGGGCGGATTCTTATGAGCAGTTCTTC
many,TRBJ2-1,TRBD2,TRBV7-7,CASSRARLAGEYNEQFF,TGTGCCAGCAGTCGCGCACGACTAGCGGGAGAGTACAATGAGCAGTTCTTC
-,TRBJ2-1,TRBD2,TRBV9,CASSVRTSGSFNEQFF,TGTGCCAGCAGCGTGCGGACTAGCGGGAGTTTTAATGAGCAGTTCTTC
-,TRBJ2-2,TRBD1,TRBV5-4,CASSTYRGRELFF,TGTGCCAGCAGCACTTACAGGGGAAGGGAGCTGTTTTTT
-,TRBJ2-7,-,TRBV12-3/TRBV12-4,CASSEYLYGEQYF,TGTGCCAGCAGTGAATACCTTTACGGGGAGCAGTACTTC
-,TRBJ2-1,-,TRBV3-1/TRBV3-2,CASSQGLVSNEQFF,TGTGCCAGCAGCCAAGGACTAGTATCCAATGAGCAGTTCTTC
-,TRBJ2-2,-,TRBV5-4,CASSLEGRAARRVGELFF,TGTGCCAGCAGCCTTGAGGGGAGAGCGGCCCGGAGGGTCGGGGAGCTGTTTTTT
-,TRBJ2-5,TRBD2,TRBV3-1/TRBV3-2,CASRSTSGGAGETQYF,TGTGCCAGCAGGTCGACTAGCGGGGGGGCGGGAGAGACCCAGTACTTC
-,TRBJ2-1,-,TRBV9,CASSVPPDSDNEQFF,TGTGCCAGCAGCGTACCCCCTGACAGCGACAATGAGCAGTTCTTC
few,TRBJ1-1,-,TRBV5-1,CASSWTGGVTEAFF,TGCGCCAGCAGCTGGACGGGAGGGGTCACTGAAGCTTTCTTT
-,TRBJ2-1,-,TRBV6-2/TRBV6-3,CASSYPGRGVDEQFF,TGTGCCAGCAGTTACCCGGGACGTGGTGTCGATGAGCAGTTCTTC